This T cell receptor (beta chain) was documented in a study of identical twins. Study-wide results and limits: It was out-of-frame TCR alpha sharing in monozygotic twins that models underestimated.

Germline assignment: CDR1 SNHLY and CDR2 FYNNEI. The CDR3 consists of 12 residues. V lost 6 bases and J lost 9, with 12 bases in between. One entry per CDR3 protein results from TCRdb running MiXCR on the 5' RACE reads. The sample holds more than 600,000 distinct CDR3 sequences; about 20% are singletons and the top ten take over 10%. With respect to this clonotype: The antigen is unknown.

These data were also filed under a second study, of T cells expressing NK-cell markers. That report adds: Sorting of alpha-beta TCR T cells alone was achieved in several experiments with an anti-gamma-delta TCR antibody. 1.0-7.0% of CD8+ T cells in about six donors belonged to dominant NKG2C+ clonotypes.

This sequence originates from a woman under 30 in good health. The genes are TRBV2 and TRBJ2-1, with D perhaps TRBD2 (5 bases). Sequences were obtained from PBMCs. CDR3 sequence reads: CASRYLAAEQFF. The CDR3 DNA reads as TGTGCCAGCAGGTATCTAGCCGCTGAGCAGTTCTTC.